This entry features one T cell receptor beta chain sequence. This sample is drawn from a study of blood T cell repertoires in COVID-19. Study as a whole: From the United States, Italy and Spain came samples of acute and convalescent COVID-19.

V lost 8 bases and J lost 8; bases outside the gene matches: 11. CDR1 and CDR2 (germline): MNHEY, SMNVEV (reference sequence). This CDR3 is built from 14 residues. Data came from immunoSEQ multiplex PCR; TCRdb stores just in-frame clones and leaves some out. The sample carries fewer than 300,000 clones, 86% recorded once. The clonotype comes from a man aged 40-55 years who had recovered from COVID-19. The chain has TRBV27 and TRBJ1-4, with TRBD1 matching over 7 bases. The specimen was peripheral blood. The CDR3: CASQESTGREKLFF. As DNA, the CDR3 is TGTGCCAGCCAGGAATCGACAGGGAGGGAAAAACTGTTTTTT.